Presented here are 23 T cell receptor beta chains from one specimen sequenced in a study of T cell repertoires in cytomegalovirus infection. TCRdb passed the reads through MiXCR, listing each CDR3 protein once. The table includes 630,000 or so distinct CDR3 sequences, 20% to 30% detected once. Sequencing was carried out using CD8+ T cells from PBMCs. The receptors here all came from a human donor in good health (CMV status not recorded). Some clones in this sample may be carry-over from other donors' samples.

Written as DNA, the CDR3 is TGCAGTGCCCTCCGGGGATACGAGCAGTACTTC. It translates to CSALRGYEQYF. This chain links TRBV20-1 with TRBJ2-7, with TRBD2 as a possible D gene (5 bases). Germline V CDR1 and CDR2: DFQATT, SNEGSKA (reference sequence). Trimming pared 6 bases from V and 4 bases from J, leaving 10 bases between. This CDR3 comprises 11 residues.

J is TRBJ2-7 and V is TRBV4-1; no clear D. Germline V gives CDR1 MGHRA, CDR2 YSYEKL. The CDR3 spans 14 residues. Trimming took 1 base from V and 7 from J, leaving 14 bases between them. The DNA for the CDR3 is TGCGCCAGCAGCCAAGGACCCGATTGGGGAGAGCAGTACTTC. This encodes CASSQGPDWGEQYF.

The sample holds a few counts of this clonotype. The V gene is TRBV28, the J gene TRBJ2-4; D is unclear. The V end was cut by 8 bases, the J end by 6 bases, with 14 bases between. Germline values: CDR1 MDHEN, CDR2 SYDVKM. CDR3 length: 13 amino acids. The CDR3 DNA reads TGTGCCAGCGAGAGAACGAACTCAAACATTCAGTACTTC. It yields the protein CASERTNSNIQYF.

This clonotype occurred a few times. This chain connects TRBV28 to TRBJ2-3; 8 bases agree with TRBD1. Looked up from germline, CDR1 is MDHEN and CDR2 is SYDVKM. V lost 3 bases, J lost 5 bases, and 13 bases stayed unmatched. The CDR3 totals 17 residues. Written as DNA, the CDR3 is TGTGCCAGCAGTTTCCCGAGACAGGGGAGTTCAAAAGATACGCAGTATTTT. Translating it yields CASSFPRQGSSKDTQYF.

This clonotype was detected only a few times. The chain carries TRBV6-2 or TRBV6-3 and TRBJ1-2, with D possibly TRBD1 on 5 matching bases. The CDR3 spans 15 residues. Trimming pared 1 base from V and 2 bases from J, leaving 11 bases between. Looked up from germline, CDR1 is MNHEY and CDR2 is SVGEGT. The CDR3 loop is CASSYFGTVNYGYTF. The CDR3 bases are TGTGCCAGCAGTTACTTCGGGACCGTGAACTATGGCTACACCTTC.

This clonotype was counted ten times or more. Written as DNA, the CDR3 is TGTGCCAGCAGCTCACCCGGACTAGCGGGGGGGCTCTCTGGGGCCAACGTCCTGACTTTC. Its protein is CASSSPGLAGGLSGANVLTF. The chain carries TRBV7-9 and TRBJ2-6, with TRBD2 identical over 15 bases. The ends lost 4 bases at V and 0 bases at J; junction bases unmatched: 7. The germline V gene encodes CDR1 SEHNR and CDR2 FQNEAQ (reference sequence). The CDR3 loop spans 20 amino acids.

With respect to this clonotype: A clone one base away is much larger, so this may be a read error. This chain links TRBV9 with TRBJ2-1; 10 nucleotides match TRBD2. The CDR3 runs 16 residues. CDR1 is SGDLS and CDR2 is YYNGEE in the germline V gene. The CDR3 loop reads CASSSRGLAFYNKQFF. CDR3 bases: TGTGCCAGCAGCAGCCGGGGACTAGCGTTCTACAATAAGCAGTTCTTC.

The V call is TRBV20-1, the J call TRBJ1-5, with D perhaps TRBD1 (6 bases). Germline assignment: CDR1 DFQATT and CDR2 SNEGSKA (reference sequence). V lost 7 bases, J lost 0 bases, and 16 bases lay in between. The CDR3 covers 15 residues. The CDR3 nucleotides are TGCAGTGTGAGACAGGTCGGCCATAGCAATCAGCCCCAGCATTTT. This translates into CSVRQVGHSNQPQHF.

The chain carries TRBV20-1 and TRBJ2-5, with D perhaps given as TRBD1 or TRBD2 (7 bases each). Trimming took off 5 bases at V and 2 bases at J, with 15 bases between the two ends. The CDR3 is 14 amino acids. The germline V gene has CDR1 DFQATT and CDR2 SNEGSKA (reference sequence). CDR3 protein: CSALGGTVQETQYF. In DNA form, the CDR3 reads TGCAGTGCTTTGGGAGGGACAGTACAAGAGACCCAGTACTTC.

A note on this clonotype: A read error is possible here, since a much larger clone lies one base away. This sequence joins TRBV28 and TRBJ2-1; D unclear. CDR1 MDHEN and CDR2 SYDVKM come from the germline V gene. The CDR3 is 12 residues long. V lost 7 bases to trimming and J lost 12 bases, with 16 bases between them. The CDR3: CASTSLKGGQFF. CDR3 DNA sequence: TGTGCCAGCACCTCCCTGAAGGGTGGGCAGTTCTTC.

V and J are TRBV7-9 and TRBJ1-1; tentative D call: TRBD1 (5 bases). Trimming cost V 4 bases and J 0 bases, with 12 bases left between them. CDR1 and CDR2 (germline): SEHNR, FQNEAQ (reference sequence). This CDR3 has 15 amino acids. The CDR3: CASSYRQSMNTEAFF. The CDR3 region has the DNA TGTGCCAGCAGCTATAGACAGAGCATGAACACTGAAGCTTTCTTT.

The chain carries TRBV28 and TRBJ1-1, with D possibly being TRBD1 (5 bases). V gave up 7 bases and J gave up 4 bases, with 13 bases separating them. Germline lookup yields CDR1 MDHEN and CDR2 SYDVKM. This CDR3 has 13 residues. CDR3 residues: CASTLRAITEAFF. The CDR3 nucleotides read TGTGCCAGCACCCTCAGGGCAATCACTGAAGCTTTCTTT.

This clonotype was counted ten times or more. The genes are TRBV12-3 or TRBV12-4 and TRBJ2-5, with a tentative D call TRBD2 (6 bases). The CDR3 sequence is 14 residues long. The V end lost 6 bases, the J end lost 1 base, and 12 bases lay between the germline ends. CDR3: CASSALAFQETQYF. For the CDR3, the DNA is TGTGCCAGCAGCGCACTAGCTTTCCAAGAGACCCAGTACTTC.

The chain joins TRBV12-3 or TRBV12-4 to TRBJ2-1, with TRBD2 matching over 8 bases. V dropped 1 base and J dropped 5; count of bases not matched to a gene: 4. This CDR3 has 15 residues. CDR3 nucleotides: TGTGCCAGCAGTTTAGGGTACGGGGGGGACAATGAGCAGTTCTTC. Its translation: CASSLGYGGDNEQFF.

As concerns this clonotype: One base away lies a much larger clone, so this may be a sequencing read error. This likely comes from a read error, as the CDR3 has no conserved phenylalanine or tryptophan at its end. The V and J genes are TRBV7-8 and TRBJ1-5; D call uncertain. The CDR3 is 16 amino acids. Trimming took 3 bases from V and 4 from J, leaving 16 bases between them. CDR1 SGHVS and CDR2 FQNEAQ come from the germline V gene. CDR3: CASSFSADGKNQPQHL. CDR3 DNA: TGTGCCAGCAGCTTCTCTGCCGACGGTAAAAATCAGCCCCAGCATTTA.

This clonotype was detected many times. The genes are TRBV7-2 and TRBJ1-5, with a tentative D call TRBD1 (5 bases). CDR1 SGHTA and CDR2 FQGNSA come from the germline V gene. The germline V and J ends were trimmed by 5 bases and 7 bases, with 21 bases remaining between them. The CDR3 length is 16 residues. The CDR3 region has the DNA TGTGCCAGCAGCCACGAATGGGACCTCAGGCACCAGCCCCAGCATTTT. It codes for CASSHEWDLRHQPQHF. The variable domain in full, with the rest retrieved from reference TRBV7-2 and TRBJ1-5, is GAGVSQSPSNKVTEKGKDVELRCDPISGHTALYWYRQSLGQGLEFLIYFQGNSAPDKSGLPSDRFSAERTGGSVSTLTIQRTQQEDSAVYLCASSHEWDLRHQPQHFGDGTRLSIL.

This clonotype was recorded many times. This chain uses TRBV7-9 with TRBJ1-2; possible D gene TRBD1, 5 bases. CDR3 length: 12 amino acids. CDR1 and CDR2 from the germline V gene are SEHNR and FQNEAQ (reference sequence). V lost 6 bases and J 6 bases, leaving 11 bases between the germline ends. Here the CDR3 reads CASSEGSDGYTF. The CDR3 coding sequence is TGTGCCAGCAGTGAGGGGTCGGATGGCTACACCTTC.

The chain carries TRBV7-9 and TRBJ2-7; D might be TRBD1 or TRBD2, each matching 5 bases. Between the trimmed V and J ends, which lost 4 bases and 6 bases, there was a span of 13 bases. CDR3 size: 13 residues. Germline V gives CDR1 SEHNR, CDR2 FQNEAQ (reference sequence). CDR3 bases: TGTGCCAGCAGCTCCGGGGCTCCCGCCGAGCAGTACTTC. It yields the protein CASSSGAPAEQYF.

Note on this clonotype: A much larger clone sits a single nucleotide away, making a read error possible. The rearrangement joins TRBV7-6 to TRBJ2-1; D possibly corresponds to TRBD2 (5 bases). The CDR3 extends over 15 amino acids. The germline V gene has CDR1 SGHVS and CDR2 FNYEAQ. CDR3 region: CAISLAPAAYNEQFF. CDR3 nucleotide sequence: TGTGCCATCAGCTTAGCGCCAGCGGCATACAATGAGCAGTTCTTC. The full variable domain, rest sourced from reference TRBV7-6 and TRBJ2-1, is GAGVSQSPRYKVTKRGQDVALRCDPISGHVSLYWYRQALGQGPEFLTYFNYEAQQDKSGLPNDRFSAERPEGSISTLTIQRTEQRDSAMYRCAISLAPAAYNEQFFGPGTRLTVL.

A single count supports this clonotype. The J gene is TRBJ2-7, the V gene TRBV7-9, with 8 bases fitting TRBD2. CDR3 length: 17 amino acids. Germline V gene data show CDR1 as SEHNR and CDR2 as FQNEAQ (reference sequence). J gave up 2 bases and V 7 bases, and 16 bases lay outside the gene matches. The CDR3 bases are TGTGCCAGCAACCCGGCACGGAGCGGGGGTCCTCCCTACGAGCAGTACTTC. Protein: CASNPARSGGPPYEQYF. Full variable domain (outside the CDR3, taken from reference TRBV7-9 and TRBJ2-7): DTGVSQNPRHKITKRGQNVTFRCDPISEHNRLYWYRQTLGQGPEFLTYFQNEAQLEKSRLLSDRFSAERPKGSFSTLEIQRTEQGDSAMYLCASNPARSGGPPYEQYFGPGTRLTVT.

This clonotype was seen a handful of times. The J gene is TRBJ2-3, the V gene TRBV20-1, with D hard to call. Germline-derived CDR1 and CDR2 are DFQATT and SNEGSKA (reference sequence). This CDR3 contains 15 residues. Trimming shortened V by 5 bases and J by 0 bases, and 15 bases separated the two germline ends. The CDR3 reads CSAPQLAASTDTQYF. The CDR3 nucleotides are TGCAGTGCTCCCCAGTTGGCAGCTAGCACAGATACGCAGTATTTT.

This clonotype was seen at least ten times. V usage is TRBV28 and J usage is TRBJ2-1; no definite D call. The CDR3 extends over 12 amino acids. Per the germline V gene, CDR1 is MDHEN and CDR2 is SYDVKM. V lost 8 bases to trimming and J lost 2 bases, with 7 bases between them. In DNA, the CDR3 is TGTGCCAGCCAGGATACCTACAATGAGCAGTTCTTC. Its translation is CASQDTYNEQFF.

The chain carries TRBV6-5 and TRBJ1-3; TRBD1 matches 7 bases. The germline CDR1 and CDR2 sequences are MNHEY and SVGAGI. CDR3 length: 16 amino acids. V shed 5 bases, J shed 0 bases, and the junction held 7 bases outside the gene matches. DNA for the CDR3: TGTGCCAGCAGTACGGGACAGACAAACTCTGGAAACACCATATATTTT. Protein: CASSTGQTNSGNTIYF.